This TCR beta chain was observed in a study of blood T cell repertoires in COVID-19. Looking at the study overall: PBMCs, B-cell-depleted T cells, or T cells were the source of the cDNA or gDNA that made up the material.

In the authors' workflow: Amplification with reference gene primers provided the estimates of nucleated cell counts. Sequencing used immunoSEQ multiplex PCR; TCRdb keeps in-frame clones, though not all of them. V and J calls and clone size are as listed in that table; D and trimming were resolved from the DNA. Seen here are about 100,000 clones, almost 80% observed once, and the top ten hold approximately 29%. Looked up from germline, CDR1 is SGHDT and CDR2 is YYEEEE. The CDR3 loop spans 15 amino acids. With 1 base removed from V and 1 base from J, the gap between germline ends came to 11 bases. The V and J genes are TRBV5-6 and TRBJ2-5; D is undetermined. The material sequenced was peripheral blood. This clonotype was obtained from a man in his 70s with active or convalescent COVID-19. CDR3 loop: CASSLRTTLQETQYF. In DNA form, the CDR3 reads TGTGCCAGCAGCTTGCGTACGACTCTCCAAGAGACCCAGTACTTC.